One sample yielded the 14 T cell receptor beta chains listed below, sequenced in a study of Ad26.COV2.S vaccination and SARS-CoV-2 variants. Libraries were prepared by immunoSEQ multiplex PCR; TCRdb keeps only in-frame clonotypes and omits some of them. The sample has about half a million clones, roughly nine tenths seen once. As for treatment: around 19 received Ad26.COV2.S at low or high dose, single or two shots; about 5 received placebo; per-sample allocation not given. It was on day 63 after the first vaccine or placebo injection that samples were taken. This material consisted of peripheral blood, taken in a trial of Ad26.COV2.S vaccine versus placebo. All receptors come from a person aged 18-65 years who received the Ad26.COV2.S COVID-19 vaccine or a placebo.

The chain couples TRBV5-6 to TRBJ2-3, with D uncertain. CDR3 length: 12 residues. Per the germline V gene, CDR1 is SGHDT and CDR2 is YYEEEE. V dropped 0 bases and J dropped 6 bases, with 5 bases sitting between them. The CDR3 DNA is TGTGCCAGCAGCTTGGAAACGGATACGCAGTATTTT. Translated, it gives CASSLETDTQYF.

The rearrangement links TRBV19 to TRBJ2-2, with 8 positions matching TRBD1. The CDR3 consists of 15 residues. The V segment lost 3 bases and the J segment 2 bases; nucleotides outside the gene matches: 2. Germline assignment: CDR1 LNHDA and CDR2 SQIVND (reference sequence). The CDR3 sequence: CASSMGTGNTGELFF. The CDR3, as DNA: TGTGCCAGTAGTATGGGGACAGGAAACACCGGGGAGCTGTTTTTT.

The chain links TRBV29-1 to TRBJ1-2, with a weak D call TRBD1 (5 bases). The germline V gene has CDR1 SQVTM and CDR2 ANQGSEA. This CDR3 region has 15 residues. Trimming pared 4 bases from V and 7 bases from J, leaving 22 bases between. The CDR3 loop reads CSVVVGPPDVSGYTF. CDR3 DNA sequence: TGCAGCGTTGTAGTGGGGCCCCCAGACGTCAGTGGCTACACCTTC.

The J gene is TRBJ1-2, the V gene TRBV12-3 or TRBV12-4; D gene unclear. V lost 6 bases and J lost 6, with 11 bases in between. This CDR3 is 12 amino acids long. CDR3 nucleotide sequence: TGTGCCAGCAGCTTGTCAGTGGATGGCTACACCTTC. Translated: CASSLSVDGYTF.

V is TRBV6-1 and J is TRBJ2-2; D possibly uses TRBD1 or TRBD2 (5 bases each). Germline CDR1 reads MNHNS; CDR2 reads SASEGT. Deletions cut 3 bases from V and 2 bases from J, with 7 bases between. This CDR3 region has 14 residues. The CDR3 region has the DNA TGTGCCAGCAGTGAGGGACCAAACACCGGGGAGCTGTTTTTT. Translating gives CASSEGPNTGELFF.

This chain connects TRBV12-3 or TRBV12-4 to TRBJ2-5; perhaps TRBD2 as D (5 bases). This CDR3 spans 13 amino acids. V lost 5 bases and J 5 bases, leaving 12 bases between the germline ends. The CDR3 region is CASSLTRWETQYF. CDR3 coding DNA: TGTGCCAGCAGTCTAACTAGATGGGAGACCCAGTACTTC.

The chain uses TRBV6-5 and TRBJ2-1, with 7 nucleotides matching TRBD1. V gave up 4 bases and J gave up 0 bases; unmatched junction bases: 3. The CDR3 extends over 15 amino acids. Germline CDR1 and CDR2: MNHEY and SVGAGI. Here the CDR3 reads CASSSTGSSYNEQFF. In nucleotides, the CDR3 is TGTGCCAGCAGTTCGACAGGGAGCTCCTACAATGAGCAGTTCTTC.

This chain joins TRBV9 and TRBJ2-1; D is ambiguous. V lost 3 bases, J lost 0 bases, and 13 bases lay in between. This CDR3 region has 16 residues. The germline V gene encodes CDR1 SGDLS and CDR2 YYNGEE. CDR3 DNA sequence: TGTGCCAGCAGCGAGGATTCGAGGAGCTCCTACAATGAGCAGTTCTTC. This encodes CASSEDSRSSYNEQFF.

This chain joins TRBV20-1 and TRBJ2-5; D remains unclear. Germline V gene data show CDR1 as DFQATT and CDR2 as SNEGSKA (reference sequence). This CDR3 comprises 10 residues. The V and J ends lost 2 bases and 5 bases respectively, with 3 bases between them. In DNA, the CDR3 is TGCAGTGCTAGATTCGAGACCCAGTACTTC. It yields the protein CSARFETQYF.

This clone appeared a few times. The chain employs TRBV28 and TRBJ1-5, with D hard to call. CDR1 is MDHEN and CDR2 is SYDVKM in the germline V gene. V was pared by 7 bases and J by 5 bases, with 9 bases between. This CDR3 is built from 12 residues. The CDR3 spells CASISAYQPQHF. CDR3 coding DNA: TGTGCCAGCATCTCGGCATATCAGCCCCAGCATTTT.

The table lists this clone with a count of one. The rearrangement joins TRBV30 to TRBJ2-1, with TRBD2 identical over 10 bases. V gave up 2 bases and J gave up 10 bases; unmatched junction bases: 2. The length of the CDR3 is 12 residues. Germline CDR1 reads GTSNPN; CDR2 reads SVGIG (reference sequence). CDR3 sequence: CAWSQTSGEQFF. CDR3 bases: TGTGCCTGGAGTCAGACTAGCGGGGAGCAGTTCTTC.

V usage is TRBV7-2 and J usage is TRBJ1-1, with 8 bases matching TRBD1. The CDR3 contains 15 residues. Germline CDR1 is SGHTA and CDR2 is FQGNSA. V gave up 2 bases and J gave up 5 bases; unmatched junction bases: 7. The CDR3 DNA follows: TGTGCCAGCAGCTTAACGCTGACAGGGGTGACTGAAGCTTTCTTT. Translated: CASSLTLTGVTEAFF.

This clone has only a few counts. V gene TRBV7-9 combines with J gene TRBJ2-5; 7 bases align to TRBD2. The germline V gene encodes CDR1 SEHNR and CDR2 FQNEAQ (reference sequence). Trimming took 5 bases from V and 5 from J; bases not matched to a gene: 5. CDR3 size: 13 residues. In DNA, the CDR3 is TGTGCCAGCAGCCATTGGGGGGGGGAGACCCAGTACTTC. Encoded protein: CASSHWGGETQYF.

The gene calls are TRBV9 and TRBJ2-7; 10 nucleotides agree with TRBD1. Trimming removed 3 bases from V and 6 bases from J; junction bases left unmatched: 9. This CDR3 spans 15 amino acids. Germline loops: CDR1 SGDLS, CDR2 YYNGEE. CDR3 DNA sequence: TGTGCCAGCAGCGCCATGGGACAGGGGAAGGCCGAGCAGTACTTC. As protein: CASSAMGQGKAEQYF.